The 14 T cell receptor beta chains below were found in one sample sequenced in a study of PD-L1 blockade in urothelial cancer. Time point noted: pretreatment peripheral blood. Data came from immunoSEQ multiplex PCR; TCRdb stores just in-frame clones and leaves some out. This table has 55,000 to 80,000 clones, approximately 84% appearing once. The sample consisted of PBMCs, taken around atezolizumab (anti-PD-L1) treatment. These receptors all stem from a man aged 60 to 69 with urothelial cancer.

The chain combines TRBV2 with TRBJ2-5; possible D gene TRBD1, 5 bases. The germline gives CDR1 SNHLY, CDR2 FYNNEI. The V gene lost 3 bases and the J gene lost 5 bases, with 10 bases spanning the gap. CDR3 length: 13 amino acids. CDR3: CASSEQGGETQYF. In nucleotides, the CDR3 is TGTGCCAGCAGTGAGCAGGGTGGGGAGACCCAGTACTTC.

The chain carries TRBV29-1 and TRBJ2-5; TRBD2 aligns across 7 bases. The CDR3 sequence is 14 residues long. Germline V gives CDR1 SQVTM, CDR2 ANQGSEA. V gave up 6 bases and J gave up 5 bases; unmatched junction bases: 12. Here the CDR3 DNA reads TGCAGCGTAGCGCCGGGACTACCCCCGGAGACCCAGTACTTC. Amino acids: CSVAPGLPPETQYF.

The V call is TRBV5-1, the J call TRBJ1-4, with 8 bases matching TRBD1. This CDR3 region has 14 residues. In germline, CDR1 is SGHRS, CDR2 YFSETQ. After removal of 4 bases from V and 4 bases from J, the junction contained 3 bases not matched to a gene. CDR3 bases: TGCGCCAGCAGCCGGGGACAGGATAATGAAAAACTGTTTTTT. Amino acids: CASSRGQDNEKLFF.

The genes are TRBV7-2 and TRBJ1-1; D is ambiguous. Per germline, CDR1 SGHTA and CDR2 FQGNSA. The CDR3 consists of 12 residues. The V gene lost 5 bases and the J gene lost 0 bases, with 4 bases spanning the gap. CDR3 sequence: CASSQMNTEAFF. The DNA for the CDR3 is TGTGCCAGCAGCCAAATGAACACTGAAGCTTTCTTT.

The chain has TRBV4-2 and TRBJ2-1, with D unclear. Germline lookup yields CDR1 LGHNA and CDR2 YNFKEQ. The CDR3 is made up of 16 amino acids. Trimming took off 2 bases at V and 2 bases at J, with 13 bases between the two ends. The DNA for the CDR3 is TGTGCCAGCAGCCAATGGCGCCTAGTAACCTACAATGAGCAGTTCTTC. Translation gives CASSQWRLVTYNEQFF.

The chain has TRBV5-6 and TRBJ2-3; 7 nucleotides match TRBD1. The CDR3 extends over 15 amino acids. Looked up from germline, CDR1 is SGHDT and CDR2 is YYEEEE. Losses at the gene ends were 2 bases for V and 5 bases for J; bases not matched to a gene: 8. CDR3 loop: CASSLQGRRLDTQYF. The CDR3 nucleotides are TGTGCCAGCAGCTTACAGGGGCGCCGACTAGATACGCAGTATTTT. The full variable domain, with the rest looked up from reference TRBV5-6 and TRBJ2-3, is DAGVTQSPTHLIKTRGQQVTLRCSPKSGHDTVSWYQQALGQGPQFIFQYYEEEERQRGNFPDRFSGHQFPNYSSELNVNALLLGDSALYLCASSLQGRRLDTQYFGPGTRLTVL.

V usage is TRBV9 and J usage is TRBJ1-1; 7 bases align to TRBD1. Trimming at V came to 4 bases and at J to 2 bases, leaving 17 bases not matched to a gene. The CDR3 contains 18 residues. Per the germline V gene, CDR1 is SGDLS and CDR2 is YYNGEE. The CDR3 is CASSPKGGTVVGNTEAFF. The DNA for the CDR3 is TGTGCCAGCAGCCCCAAAGGTGGGACAGTGGTCGGAAACACTGAAGCTTTCTTT.

J is TRBJ2-3 and V is TRBV7-8, with a possible D match to TRBD1 (6 bases). This CDR3 region has 15 residues. CDR1 is SGHVS and CDR2 is FQNEAQ in the germline V gene. V lost 3 bases to trimming and J lost 2 bases, with 12 bases between them. CDR3 bases: TGTGCCAGCAGCTTGGGACATCAACCCACAGATACGCAGTATTTT. It specifies CASSLGHQPTDTQYF.

This chain links TRBV7-2 with TRBJ1-1; D is unresolved. Germline values: CDR1 SGHTA, CDR2 FQGNSA. The CDR3 is 14 amino acids. V lost 4 bases and J 3 bases, leaving 12 bases between the germline ends. This chain's CDR3 is CASSSLGLDTEAFF. In DNA, the CDR3 is TGTGCCAGCAGCTCTCTCGGACTCGACACTGAAGCTTTCTTT.

The rearrangement joins TRBV19 to TRBJ2-3, with D uncertain. This CDR3 comprises 11 residues. V was shortened by 10 bases and J by 2 bases, with 7 bases between the two germline ends. Germline CDR1 and CDR2: LNHDA and SQIVND (reference sequence). The CDR3 region has the DNA TGTGCCACCCGTAACACAGATACGCAGTATTTT. This sequence encodes CATRNTDTQYF.

The rearrangement links TRBV5-8 to TRBJ2-4; D call uncertain. The V end lost 1 base, the J end lost 6 bases, and 11 bases lay between the germline ends. This CDR3 spans 14 amino acids. Germline loops: CDR1 SGHTS, CDR2 YDEGEE. This CDR3 is CASSLRQDTNIQYF. CDR3 nucleotides: TGTGCCAGCAGCTTGCGGCAGGATACAAACATTCAGTACTTC. The variable domain in full, completed from reference TRBV5-8 and TRBJ2-4, reads EAGVTQSPTHLIKTRGQQATLRCSPISGHTSVYWYQQALGLGLQFLLWYDEGEERNRGNFPPRFSGRQFPNYSSELNVNALELEDSALYLCASSLRQDTNIQYFGAGTRLSVL.

CDR3 nucleotide sequence: TGTGCCTGGAGTGAGAGGGCAGGGGGCGGAGATACGCAGTATTTT. Translating it yields CAWSERAGGGDTQYF. The chain joins TRBV30 to TRBJ2-3; 8 nucleotides align to TRBD1. Germline V gene data show CDR1 as GTSNPN and CDR2 as SVGIG (reference sequence). Trimming at V came to 1 base and at J to 5 bases, leaving 8 bases not matched to a gene. The CDR3 spans 15 residues.

The rearrangement links TRBV19 to TRBJ1-4; 7 nucleotides match TRBD1. With V trimmed by 8 bases and J by 7 bases, 16 bases remained unmatched. CDR3 length: 16 amino acids. Germline values: CDR1 LNHDA, CDR2 SQIVND (reference sequence). CDR3 loop: CASQSVLQGFGEKLFF. The CDR3 coding sequence is TGTGCCAGTCAATCGGTCTTACAGGGGTTTGGTGAAAAACTGTTTTTT.

This sequence joins TRBV19 and TRBJ1-2; 7 nucleotides align to TRBD1. V was clipped by 5 bases and J by 3 bases; unmatched bases: 9. CDR3 length equals 15 residues. Germline values: CDR1 LNHDA, CDR2 SQIVND (reference sequence). CDR3 DNA sequence: TGTGCCAGTAGTCTAACAGGGGCCGTGGACTATGGCTACACCTTC. This translates into CASSLTGAVDYGYTF.